These 22 T cell receptor beta chains share one sample of origin, sequenced in a study of blood T cell repertoires in COVID-19. Clones were read by immunoSEQ multiplex PCR, and TCRdb kept only the in-frame ones, dropping some. The sample shows around 72,000 clones, 88% of them seen only once. The sequenced sample was peripheral blood. These receptors were obtained from a woman between 65 and 79 years old with acute or convalescent COVID-19.

The gene calls are TRBV28 and TRBJ2-3, with 10 nucleotides matching TRBD2. Trimming cost V 6 bases and J 4 bases; bases outside gene matches: 10. Per germline, CDR1 MDHEN and CDR2 SYDVKM. CDR3 size: 16 residues. The CDR3 sequence: CASSSSASGSADTQYF. CDR3 coding DNA: TGTGCCAGCAGCTCTTCCGCTAGCGGGAGCGCAGATACGCAGTATTTT.

The chain combines TRBV30 with TRBJ2-1; the match to TRBD2 covers 13 bases. The germline gives CDR1 GTSNPN, CDR2 SVGIG (reference sequence). The CDR3 contains 17 residues. V shed 6 bases, J shed 3 bases, and the junction held 11 bases outside the gene matches. This CDR3 is CACFWTSGSGNYNEQFF. Written as DNA, the CDR3 is TGTGCCTGTTTTTGGACTAGCGGGAGCGGCAACTACAATGAGCAGTTCTTC.

CDR3 in amino acids: CASSLMAGESPLHF. The CDR3 DNA follows: TGTGCCAGCAGCTTAATGGCAGGGGAATCACCCCTCCACTTT. The chain has TRBV7-9 and TRBJ1-6; a weak D match, TRBD1 (6 bases). CDR1 is SEHNR and CDR2 is FQNEAQ in the germline V gene (reference sequence). The CDR3 is 14 residues long. V shed 2 bases and J shed 10 bases, with 12 bases lying between them.

This clone was seen a single time. This sequence joins TRBV28 and TRBJ1-1, with 7 bases lining up with TRBD1. The CDR3 totals 13 residues. Losses at the gene ends were 8 bases for V and 2 bases for J; bases not matched to a gene: 5. Germline lookup yields CDR1 MDHEN and CDR2 SYDVKM. CDR3 DNA: TGTGCCAGCGTAACAGGGGTCAACACTGAAGCTTTCTTT. It translates to CASVTGVNTEAFF.

The chain has TRBV28 and TRBJ2-7; D perhaps matches TRBD1 (6 bases). The CDR3 runs 18 residues. Germline CDR1 is MDHEN and CDR2 is SYDVKM. Trimming shortened V by 2 bases and J by 1 base, and 21 bases separated the two germline ends. CDR3 coding DNA: TGTGCCAGCAGTTTAAGTTTAAATCCAGGGGTGGCTTCCTACGAGCAGTACTTC. Its protein is CASSLSLNPGVASYEQYF.

The chain carries TRBV24-1 and TRBJ2-1, with 10 bases matching TRBD2. Germline V lookup: CDR1 KGHDR, CDR2 SFDVKD. V gave up 12 bases and J gave up 0 bases; unmatched junction bases: 16. The CDR3 is made up of 18 amino acids. This CDR3 is CASGGTSATWSSYNEQFF. The DNA of the CDR3 is TGTGCCTCTGGAGGGACTAGCGCGACCTGGAGCTCCTACAATGAGCAGTTCTTC.

V and J are TRBV10-3 and TRBJ1-2; TRBD1 matches 9 bases. The CDR3 runs to 15 residues. Germline assignment: CDR1 ENHRY and CDR2 SYGVKD. After removal of 3 bases from V and 4 bases from J, the junction contained 6 bases not matched to a gene. The CDR3 is CAISDPGTGTYGYTF. CDR3 bases: TGTGCCATCAGTGACCCCGGGACAGGGACCTATGGCTACACCTTC.

The chain uses TRBV14 and TRBJ1-3; perhaps TRBD1 as D (6 bases). The V gene lost 5 bases and the J gene lost 6 bases, with 11 bases spanning the gap. The CDR3 contains 13 residues. CDR1 is SGHDN, CDR2 FVKESK, per germline. The CDR3 DNA sequence: TGTGCCAGCAGCATACAGGGTTCAAACACCATATATTTT. Its translation is CASSIQGSNTIYF.

The V call is TRBV11-2, the J call TRBJ2-5, with 13 bases lining up with TRBD2. Trimming took 1 base from V and 2 from J; bases not matched to a gene: 10. CDR3 length: 19 residues. Germline V gene lookup returns CDR1 SGHAT and CDR2 FQNNGV. The CDR3 loop is CASSLGRTSGRLVQETQYF. DNA for the CDR3: TGTGCCAGCAGCTTAGGACGGACTAGCGGGAGACTGGTACAAGAGACCCAGTACTTC.

The V and J genes are TRBV19 and TRBJ1-5; 10 bases align to TRBD1. The CDR3 has 17 amino acids. J was trimmed by 2 bases and V by 1 base; bases with no gene match: 5. The germline CDR1 and CDR2 sequences are LNHDA and SQIVND (reference sequence). The CDR3 sequence: CASSIGDRGGGNQPQHF. CDR3 in DNA: TGTGCCAGTAGTATAGGGGACAGGGGAGGTGGCAATCAGCCCCAGCATTTT.

The chain combines TRBV28 with TRBJ2-7, with 13 bases identical to TRBD2. CDR1 is MDHEN and CDR2 is SYDVKM in the germline V gene. With V trimmed by 4 bases and J by 3 bases, 3 bases remained unmatched. The CDR3 sequence is 15 residues long. The CDR3 nucleotides are TGTGCCAGCAGTTCGGGACTAGCGGGGTACTACGAGCAGTACTTC. Encoded protein: CASSSGLAGYYEQYF. The full variable domain, with the rest looked up from reference TRBV28 and TRBJ2-7, is DVKVTQSSRYLVKRTGEKVFLECVQDMDHENMFWYRQDPGLGLRLIYFSYDVKMKEKGDIPEGYSVSREKKERFSLILESASTNQTSMYLCASSSGLAGYYEQYFGPGTRLTVT.

CDR3 in amino acids: CASSGQGNTGELFF. Here the CDR3 DNA reads TGTGCCAGCAGTGGACAGGGCAACACCGGGGAGCTGTTTTTT. V is TRBV2 and J is TRBJ2-2; 7 nucleotides line up with TRBD1. Trimming cost V 4 bases and J 2 bases; bases outside gene matches: 1. Germline values: CDR1 SNHLY, CDR2 FYNNEI. CDR3 size: 14 residues.

V gene TRBV21-1 combines with J gene TRBJ1-2; the D call TRBD1 from the table was never checked on the DNA. TRBV21-1 is labeled a pseudogene. The CDR3 is 20 amino acids. CDR3 sequence: CASSKAIVQANWVANYGYTF. Written as DNA, the CDR3 is TGTGCCAGCAGCAAAGCGATCGTACAGGCCAATTGGGTGGCTAACTATGGCTACACCTTC.

The chain uses TRBV6-5 and TRBJ2-6; TRBD1 agrees at 7 bases. The length of the CDR3 is 14 residues. Germline V gene lookup returns CDR1 MNHEY and CDR2 SVGAGI. Trimming took 7 bases from V and 4 from J; bases not matched to a gene: 4. CDR3 amino acids: CASTLGGGANVLTF. As DNA, the CDR3 is TGTGCCAGCACCCTAGGGGGCGGGGCCAACGTCCTGACTTTC.

V and J are TRBV15 and TRBJ1-1; D is unresolved. Germline V gene sequence: CDR1 LNHNV, CDR2 YYDKDF (reference sequence). Trimming removed 1 base from V and 2 bases from J, with 11 bases in between. The CDR3 is 15 amino acids. The CDR3 nucleotides read TGTGCCACCAGCAGAGTAGTAGCAGCTAACACTGAAGCTTTCTTT. Translated, it gives CATSRVVAANTEAFF.

V is TRBV5-6 and J is TRBJ2-7, with 8 bases aligning to TRBD2. From germline, CDR1 is SGHDT and CDR2 YYEEEE. The V gene end was trimmed by 2 bases and the J gene end by 1 base; junction bases not matched to a gene: 5. This CDR3 is built from 15 residues. The CDR3 coding sequence is TGTGCCAGCAGCTTTGCGGGGGGTAGGTCCTACGAGCAGTACTTC. This codes for CASSFAGGRSYEQYF.

This clone turned up a few times. This sequence joins TRBV6-2 or TRBV6-3 and TRBJ2-1; 8 bases match TRBD2. The V gene end was trimmed by 2 bases and the J gene end by 9 bases; junction bases not matched to a gene: 9. Looked up from germline, CDR1 is MNHEY and CDR2 is SVGEGT. The CDR3 has 15 amino acids. In DNA, the CDR3 is TGTGCCAGCAGTTACGGTGGTAGCGGGACGGGTGAGCAGTTCTTC. As protein: CASSYGGSGTGEQFF.

This chain joins TRBV24-1 and TRBJ1-2, with 7 positions matching TRBD1. V was pared by 3 bases and J by 4 bases, with 7 bases of the junction left unmatched. This CDR3 is built from 15 residues. Germline assignment: CDR1 KGHDR and CDR2 SFDVKD. CDR3 loop: CATSDPLTGRYGYTF. The DNA of the CDR3 is TGTGCCACCAGTGATCCATTGACAGGGCGCTATGGCTACACCTTC.

The chain is built from TRBV5-1 and TRBJ1-2, with 7 bases that match TRBD1. Germline V gives CDR1 SGHRS, CDR2 YFSETQ. Trimming at V came to 4 bases and at J to 8 bases, leaving 8 bases not matched to a gene. The CDR3 spans 13 residues. The CDR3 sequence: CASSEQGTTGYTF. The CDR3 coding sequence is TGCGCCAGCAGCGAACAGGGGACAACGGGCTACACCTTC.

This clone was seen a single time. The chain is built from TRBV15 and TRBJ2-7; D is possibly TRBD1 (6 bases). This CDR3 spans 15 amino acids. Trimming shortened V by 0 bases and J by 7 bases, and 16 bases separated the two germline ends. Germline values: CDR1 LNHNV, CDR2 YYDKDF (reference sequence). The CDR3 DNA is TGTGCCACCAGCAGAGATGGGGGCAAAGAGGGGGAGCAGTACTTC. It yields the protein CATSRDGGKEGEQYF.

V usage is TRBV4-3 and J usage is TRBJ2-7; no firm D call. V was shortened by 0 bases and J by 0 bases, with 9 bases between the two germline ends. Germline V gene data show CDR1 as LGHNA and CDR2 as YSLEER. CDR3 length: 15 amino acids. CDR3 sequence (DNA): TGCGCCAGCAGCCAAGAGGGCAGTAGCTCCTACGAGCAGTACTTC. Protein: CASSQEGSSSYEQYF.

CDR3 nucleotides: TGTGCCAGCAGCTTAAGCAGGTTCGGACTAGGAAATTACAATGAGCAGTTCTTC. Amino acids: CASSLSRFGLGNYNEQFF. V and J are TRBV7-8 and TRBJ2-1, with TRBD2 matching over 7 bases. The CDR3 spans 18 residues. Germline V gene data show CDR1 as SGHVS and CDR2 as FQNEAQ. V lost 2 bases, J lost 4 bases, and 14 bases stayed unmatched.